This TCR beta chain appears in the sequencing data of a study of graft-versus-host responses after intestinal transplantation. The V and J ends lost 4 bases and 3 bases, in that order; junction bases with no gene match: 4. Looked up from germline, CDR1 is SEHNR and CDR2 is FQNEAQ (reference sequence). This CDR3 has 14 residues. A word on this clone: Antigen specificity is unknown.

This table comes from immunoSEQ multiplex PCR, and its TCRdb copy is limited to in-frame clones, with some not included. Among about 86,000 clones, around 89% were seen once, and the ten largest hold approximately 0.28%. Sequences were derived from unstimulated CD4+ T cells sorted from spleen or lymph node cells, sampled before transplant. This TCR was sampled from a human donor who was the organ donor for an intestinal transplant. The V gene is TRBV7-9, the J gene TRBJ2-5; 8 bases are a match to TRBD2. CDR3 nucleotides: TGTGCCAGCAGCTCGACCGGGAGGGAAGAGACCCAGTACTTC. Translation gives CASSSTGREETQYF.